The 19 T cell receptor beta chains below were found in one sample sequenced in a study of blood T cell repertoires in COVID-19. Profiling relied on immunoSEQ multiplex PCR, and the TCRdb table lists in-frame clones only, not all of them. The sample gives 200,000 or so clones, approximately 90% of which show up once; roughly 6.2% is in the top ten. Input material: peripheral blood. All receptors come from a woman aged 40 to 50 who had recovered from COVID-19.

This clone was detected only once. The rearrangement uses TRBV14 and TRBJ2-3; D not certain. Germline V gene lookup returns CDR1 SGHDN and CDR2 FVKESK. This CDR3 is built from 13 residues. Trimming removed 2 bases at V and 10 bases at J, with 13 bases between. The CDR3 nucleotides read TGTGCCAGCAGCCAAATCCGCCATACGGCGCAGTATTTT. Its translation is CASSQIRHTAQYF.

The chain uses TRBV2 and TRBJ2-1, with D hard to call. Germline V gene sequence: CDR1 SNHLY, CDR2 FYNNEI. CDR3 length: 14 residues. Trimming removed 8 bases at V and 11 bases at J, with 22 bases between. The CDR3 region has the DNA TGTGCCAGCGGATTAAGCGACCCGTCTTCCAAGCAGTTCTTC. Its protein is CASGLSDPSSKQFF.

This clone was picked up a small number of times. This sequence joins TRBV6-5 and TRBJ2-2; 11 positions match TRBD1. Germline V gives CDR1 MNHEY, CDR2 SVGAGI. The CDR3 covers 15 residues. V lost 2 bases, J lost 4 bases, and 0 bases stayed unmatched. The DNA of the CDR3 is TGTGCCAGCAGTTACGGGACAGGGGGCACCGGGGAGCTGTTTTTT. Protein product: CASSYGTGGTGELFF.

This chain uses TRBV7-9 with TRBJ2-2; TRBD2 aligns across 7 bases. With 5 bases clipped from V and 3 bases from J, the junction kept 6 bases outside the gene matches. Germline values: CDR1 SEHNR, CDR2 FQNEAQ (reference sequence). The CDR3 length is 15 residues. As DNA, the CDR3 is TGTGCCAGCAGCCAAACCGGGGGGTACACCGGGGAGCTGTTTTTT. It yields the protein CASSQTGGYTGELFF.

The chain is built from TRBV6-5 and TRBJ1-3; no definite D call. Germline values: CDR1 MNHEY, CDR2 SVGAGI. Deletions cut 5 bases from V and 4 bases from J, with 15 bases between. The CDR3 runs 15 residues. The CDR3 sequence: CASSPEAASGNTIYF. CDR3 sequence (DNA): TGTGCCAGCAGTCCAGAGGCAGCCTCGGGAAACACCATATATTTT.

The J gene is TRBJ1-4, the V gene TRBV29-1; TRBD1 agrees at 10 bases. The CDR3 consists of 14 residues. Per germline, CDR1 SQVTM and CDR2 ANQGSEA. Trimming at V came to 6 bases and at J to 5 bases, leaving 6 bases not matched to a gene. CDR3 sequence: CSVNTGQGNEKLFF. CDR3 in DNA: TGCAGCGTCAATACGGGACAGGGGAATGAAAAACTGTTTTTT.

The sample holds one count of this clone. J is TRBJ2-5 and V is TRBV29-1; the D gene is possibly TRBD1 (6 bases). This CDR3 has 13 amino acids. V gave up 5 bases and J gave up 3 bases, with 13 bases separating them. Looked up from germline, CDR1 is SQVTM and CDR2 is ANQGSEA. The CDR3: CSVYRVEEETQYF. In nucleotides, the CDR3 is TGCAGCGTTTACAGGGTGGAAGAAGAGACCCAGTACTTC.

The V and J genes are TRBV28 and TRBJ2-7, with TRBD1 matching 9 bases. The V segment lost 5 bases and the J segment 2 bases; nucleotides outside the gene matches: 4. CDR1 and CDR2 from the germline V gene are MDHEN and SYDVKM. CDR3 size: 14 residues. The CDR3 DNA reads as TGTGCCAGCAGTCCGAACAGGGGGCCCTACGAGCAGTACTTC. It encodes CASSPNRGPYEQYF. Complete variable domain (other parts from reference TRBV28 and TRBJ2-7): DVKVTQSSRYLVKRTGEKVFLECVQDMDHENMFWYRQDPGLGLRLIYFSYDVKMKEKGDIPEGYSVSREKKERFSLILESASTNQTSMYLCASSPNRGPYEQYFGPGTRLTVT.

This clone was counted a single time. CDR3 nucleotides: TGTGCCAGCTCACCACAGGGAGAGAACACTGAAGCTTTCTTT. Amino acids: CASSPQGENTEAFF. This chain joins TRBV18 and TRBJ1-1; D gene unclear. The germline V gene encodes CDR1 KGHSH and CDR2 LQKENI. V was cut by 1 base and J by 1 base, with 7 bases left in between. The CDR3 sequence is 14 residues long.

J is TRBJ1-2 and V is TRBV19, with D perhaps TRBD1 (5 bases). Germline V gives CDR1 LNHDA, CDR2 SQIVND (reference sequence). With 7 bases removed from V and 1 base from J, the gap between germline ends came to 19 bases. The CDR3 extends over 16 amino acids. The CDR3 reads CASTPFHLDSNYGYTF. The CDR3 nucleotides read TGTGCCAGTACCCCATTCCATTTAGACAGTAACTATGGCTACACCTTC. Full variable domain (missing parts from reference TRBV19 and TRBJ1-2): DGGITQSPKYLFRKEGQNVTLSCEQNLNHDAMYWYRQDPGQGLRLIYYSQIVNDFQKGDIAEGYSVSREKKESFPLTVTSAQKNPTAFYLCASTPFHLDSNYGYTFGSGTRLTVV.

The count of this clone is one. The rearrangement links TRBV6-1 to TRBJ2-1, with D possibly being TRBD1 (5 bases). Germline V lookup: CDR1 MNHNS, CDR2 SASEGT. V was pared by 3 bases and J by 0 bases, with 12 bases between. The CDR3 is 16 residues long. CDR3 residues: CASSDLGGHSYNEQFF. The DNA of the CDR3 is TGTGCCAGCAGTGACTTGGGCGGACACTCCTACAATGAGCAGTTCTTC.

The gene calls are TRBV27 and TRBJ2-1, with 14 nucleotides matching TRBD2. CDR3 length: 16 amino acids. V lost 5 bases to trimming and J lost 3 bases; unmatched junction nucleotides: 3. Germline V gene lookup returns CDR1 MNHEY and CDR2 SMNVEV (reference sequence). The CDR3: CASSGTSGGYYNEQFF. DNA for the CDR3: TGTGCCAGCAGTGGGACTAGCGGGGGCTACTACAATGAGCAGTTCTTC.

The V and J genes are TRBV18 and TRBJ1-5, with D uncertain. V shed 1 base and J shed 0 bases, with 7 bases lying between them. Germline CDR1 reads KGHSH; CDR2 reads LQKENI. The CDR3 runs 15 residues. The CDR3 bases are TGTGCCAGCTCACCACTGGGCCATAGCAATCAGCCCCAGCATTTT. Translation: CASSPLGHSNQPQHF.

Only one count was recorded for this clone. The chain combines TRBV4-3 with TRBJ2-5; D remains ambiguous. CDR1 is LGHNA and CDR2 is YSLEER in the germline V gene. The CDR3 has 14 amino acids. The germline V and J ends were trimmed by 0 bases and 5 bases, with 10 bases remaining between them. The CDR3 DNA reads as TGCGCCAGCAGCCAAGATGTCTACAGTGAGACCCAGTACTTC. This encodes CASSQDVYSETQYF.

The DNA of the CDR3 is TGTGCCAGCAGCCTGGTAGACAGGGGAGGCCAAGAGACCCAGTACTTC. Translating it yields CASSLVDRGGQETQYF. The V call is TRBV7-8, the J call TRBJ2-5, with 8 bases aligning to TRBD1. J lost 1 base, V lost 5 bases, and 9 bases had no gene match. Germline CDR1 is SGHVS and CDR2 is FQNEAQ. This CDR3 spans 16 amino acids.

The chain uses TRBV4-2 and TRBJ2-7, with D possibly TRBD1 on 5 matching bases. Germline V CDR1 and CDR2: LGHNA, YNFKEQ. V was trimmed by 3 bases and J by 2 bases, leaving 8 bases between them. The CDR3 runs 13 residues. The DNA of the CDR3 is TGTGCCAGCAGCCATCAACAGGCCTACGAGCAGTACTTC. Translating it yields CASSHQQAYEQYF.

The CDR3 spells CASSPYGGSIQPQHF. In DNA form, the CDR3 reads TGTGCCAGCTCACCCTATGGCGGGTCGATTCAGCCCCAGCATTTT. This sequence joins TRBV18 and TRBJ1-5; D ambiguous. The CDR3 length is 15 residues. Germline CDR1 is KGHSH and CDR2 is LQKENI. The V gene lost 3 bases and the J gene lost 6 bases, with 15 bases spanning the gap.

This chain joins TRBV11-1 and TRBJ1-1; D may be TRBD1 (6 bases). Per germline, CDR1 SGHAT and CDR2 FQDESV (reference sequence). Trimming cost V 8 bases and J 1 base, with 11 bases left between them. CDR3 length: 13 amino acids. The CDR3 DNA sequence: TGTGCCAGCTCTCGGACAGAGAACACTGAAGCTTTCTTT. Its translation: CASSRTENTEAFF.

The chain carries TRBV6-5 and TRBJ1-2; D call uncertain. Per the germline V gene, CDR1 is MNHEY and CDR2 is SVGAGI. This CDR3 is 15 amino acids long. Trimming left V 2 bases short and J 0 bases short, with 10 bases between. CDR3 in DNA: TGTGCCAGCAGTTACGGCGGGTCCACTAACTATGGCTACACCTTC. It codes for CASSYGGSTNYGYTF.